Below, 15 T cell receptor beta chains from the same sample are listed, as sequenced in a study of blood T cell repertoires in COVID-19. The table came from immunoSEQ multiplex PCR; TCRdb's copy has only in-frame clones and leaves some out. Altogether roughly 180,000 clones are present, about 82% being singletons, with the ten largest covering roughly 9.1%. The specimen was PBMCs or T cells enriched from blood (not recorded which). The receptors come from a woman aged 25 to 45 who had recovered from COVID-19.

The J gene is TRBJ2-7, the V gene TRBV6-5; D unresolved. CDR3 size: 13 residues. V was trimmed by 2 bases and J by 3 bases, leaving 8 bases between them. Germline V lookup: CDR1 MNHEY, CDR2 SVGAGI. The CDR3 region is CASSYTASYEQYF. As DNA, the CDR3 is TGTGCCAGCAGTTACACGGCTAGCTACGAGCAGTACTTC.

The genes are TRBV29-1 and TRBJ2-4; 7 positions match TRBD2. Trimming removed 4 bases from V and 7 bases from J; junction bases left unmatched: 7. Per the germline V gene, CDR1 is SQVTM and CDR2 is ANQGSEA. The CDR3 is made up of 13 amino acids. The CDR3 is CSVVGTNGNIQYF. The CDR3 DNA follows: TGCAGCGTTGTAGGGACTAATGGGAACATTCAGTACTTC.

This chain connects TRBV27 to TRBJ2-7, with TRBD2 identical over 7 bases. The ends lost 5 bases at V and 1 base at J; junction bases unmatched: 2. The germline V gene encodes CDR1 MNHEY and CDR2 SMNVEV (reference sequence). The CDR3 length is 13 residues. In DNA, the CDR3 is TGTGCCAGCAGTGTAGCGGGTTCCTACGAGCAGTACTTC. This encodes CASSVAGSYEQYF.

This sequence joins TRBV3-1 (or the pseudogene TRBV3-2) and TRBJ1-4, with 7 bases aligning to TRBD1. The V and J ends lost 5 bases and 5 bases, in that order; junction bases with no gene match: 5. Per the germline V gene, CDR1 is LGHDT and CDR2 is YNNKEL (reference sequence). This CDR3 contains 14 residues. The CDR3 nucleotides read TGTGCCAGCAGCGCGGACAGGTTAAATGAAAAACTGTTTTTT. This translates into CASSADRLNEKLFF.

This chain joins TRBV10-3 and TRBJ2-2; D possibly corresponds to TRBD1 (6 bases). Looked up from germline, CDR1 is ENHRY and CDR2 is SYGVKD. V lost 10 bases, J lost 8 bases, and 17 bases lay in between. This CDR3 comprises 13 residues. The CDR3 bases are TGTGCCACTCAACCAGGGGCGCCGGGGGAGCTGTTTTTT. It codes for CATQPGAPGELFF.

This clone was detected only once. The chain carries TRBV7-9 and TRBJ1-3; 9 positions match TRBD1. This CDR3 comprises 17 residues. V lost 5 bases and J lost 0; bases outside the gene matches: 8. CDR1 and CDR2 from the germline V gene are SEHNR and FQNEAQ (reference sequence). Here the CDR3 reads CASSPGQGHHSGNTIYF. The CDR3 nucleotides are TGTGCCAGCAGCCCGGGACAGGGACACCACTCTGGAAACACCATATATTTT.

V usage is TRBV20-1 and J usage is TRBJ2-7; 7 bases map to TRBD2. V lost 3 bases to trimming and J lost 2 bases; unmatched junction nucleotides: 7. The length of the CDR3 is 14 residues. The germline CDR1 and CDR2 sequences are DFQATT and SNEGSKA (reference sequence). The CDR3 here is CSASKAGAAYEQYF. DNA for the CDR3: TGCAGTGCTAGTAAGGCGGGAGCGGCCTACGAGCAGTACTTC.

The chain joins TRBV5-6 to TRBJ2-2, with D perhaps matching TRBD2 (6 bases). Trimming took 2 bases from V and 5 from J, leaving 7 bases between them. The germline V gene has CDR1 SGHDT and CDR2 YYEEEE. CDR3 size: 13 residues. The CDR3, as DNA: TGTGCCAGCAGCTTTCGGGAGACCGGGGAGCTGTTTTTT. This codes for CASSFRETGELFF.

V is TRBV7-9 and J is TRBJ2-2, with D possibly TRBD1 on 6 matching bases. V was pared by 5 bases and J by 1 base, with 11 bases between. The CDR3 sequence is 15 residues long. Germline V gene sequence: CDR1 SEHNR, CDR2 FQNEAQ (reference sequence). The CDR3 here is CASSLGHKNTGELFF. CDR3 DNA: TGTGCCAGCAGCCTGGGACATAAGAACACCGGGGAGCTGTTTTTT.

The chain combines TRBV7-9 with TRBJ2-7, with TRBD1 identical over 7 bases. V shed 1 base and J 2 bases; nucleotides not matched to a gene: 5. This CDR3 comprises 15 residues. Germline CDR1 and CDR2: SEHNR and FQNEAQ (reference sequence). CDR3 amino acids: CASSLGQGRAYEQYF. As DNA, the CDR3 is TGTGCCAGCAGCTTAGGACAGGGACGGGCCTACGAGCAGTACTTC.

This sequence joins TRBV7-6 and TRBJ2-7; D is undetermined. The length of the CDR3 is 14 residues. V was shortened by 5 bases and J by 2 bases, with 13 bases between the two germline ends. The V gene's germline CDR1 is SGHVS and CDR2 FNYEAQ. The CDR3 DNA is TGTGCCAGCAGCCCCGACATGCTCCCCTACGAGCAGTACTTC. This codes for CASSPDMLPYEQYF.

The chain employs TRBV7-2 and TRBJ1-2; D is unclear. V was shortened by 0 bases and J by 4 bases, with 9 bases between the two germline ends. The CDR3 loop spans 14 amino acids. The germline CDR1 and CDR2 sequences are SGHTA and FQGNSA. Here the CDR3 DNA reads TGTGCCAGCAGCTTAGCGGGGAGCGTCTATGGCTACACCTTC. It yields the protein CASSLAGSVYGYTF.

The chain combines TRBV27 with TRBJ2-7; 8 nucleotides match TRBD1. Germline-derived CDR1 and CDR2 are MNHEY and SMNVEV (reference sequence). J gave up 5 bases and V 4 bases, and 7 bases lay outside the gene matches. The CDR3 consists of 14 residues. DNA of the CDR3: TGTGCCAGCAGTTCCTGGACAGGGAGCGACGAGCAGTACTTC. It translates to CASSSWTGSDEQYF.

This clone appeared once. CDR3: CASTPWGRTNEKLFF. CDR3 sequence (DNA): TGTGCCAGCACCCCTTGGGGCAGAACCAATGAAAAACTGTTTTTT. V usage is TRBV28 and J usage is TRBJ1-4; tentative D call: TRBD1 (5 bases). The CDR3 totals 15 residues. Germline-derived CDR1 and CDR2 are MDHEN and SYDVKM. The V end was cut by 7 bases, the J end by 5 bases, with 17 bases between. Complete variable domain (other parts from reference TRBV28 and TRBJ1-4): DVKVTQSSRYLVKRTGEKVFLECVQDMDHENMFWYRQDPGLGLRLIYFSYDVKMKEKGDIPEGYSVSREKKERFSLILESASTNQTSMYLCASTPWGRTNEKLFFGSGTQLSVL.

This clone was detected a few times. J is TRBJ2-6 and V is TRBV30, with a tentative D call TRBD1 (6 bases). V lost 5 bases to trimming and J lost 0 bases, with 14 bases between them. The CDR3 is 16 residues long. Germline CDR1 reads GTSNPN; CDR2 reads SVGIG (reference sequence). Written as DNA, the CDR3 is TGTGCCTGGGAACCGGGACACAGCTCTGGGGCCAACGTCCTGACTTTC. Amino acids: CAWEPGHSSGANVLTF.